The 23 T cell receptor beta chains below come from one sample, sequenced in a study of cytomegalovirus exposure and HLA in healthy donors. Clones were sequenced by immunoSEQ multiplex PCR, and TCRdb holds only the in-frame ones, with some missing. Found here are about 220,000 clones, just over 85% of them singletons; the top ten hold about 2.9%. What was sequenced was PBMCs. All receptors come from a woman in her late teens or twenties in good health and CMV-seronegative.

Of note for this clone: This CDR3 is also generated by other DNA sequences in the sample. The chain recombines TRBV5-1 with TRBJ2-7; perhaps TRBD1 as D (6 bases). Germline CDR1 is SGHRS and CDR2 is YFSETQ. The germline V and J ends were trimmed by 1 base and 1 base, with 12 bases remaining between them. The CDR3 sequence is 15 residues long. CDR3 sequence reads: CASSLRTGSSYEQYF. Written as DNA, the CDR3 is TGCGCCAGCAGCTTGCGAACAGGGTCGTCCTACGAGCAGTACTTC.

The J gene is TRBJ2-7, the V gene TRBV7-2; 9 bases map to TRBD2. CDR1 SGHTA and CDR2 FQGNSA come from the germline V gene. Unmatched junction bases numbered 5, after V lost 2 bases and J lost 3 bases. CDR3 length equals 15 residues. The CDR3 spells CASSLFSGRGYEQYF. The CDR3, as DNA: TGTGCCAGCAGCTTATTTAGCGGGAGAGGCTACGAGCAGTACTTC.

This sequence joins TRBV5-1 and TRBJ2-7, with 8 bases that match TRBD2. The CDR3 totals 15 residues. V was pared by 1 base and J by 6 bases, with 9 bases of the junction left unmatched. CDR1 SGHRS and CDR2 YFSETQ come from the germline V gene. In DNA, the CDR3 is TGCGCCAGCAGCTTGCGGCCGGGAGGGCGGGGCGAGCAGTACTTC. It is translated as CASSLRPGGRGEQYF.

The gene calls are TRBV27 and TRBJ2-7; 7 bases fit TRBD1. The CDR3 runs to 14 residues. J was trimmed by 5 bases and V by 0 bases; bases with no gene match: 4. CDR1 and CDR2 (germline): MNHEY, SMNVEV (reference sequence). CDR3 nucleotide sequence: TGTGCCAGCAGTTTATCGGCAGGGGGACACGAGCAGTACTTC. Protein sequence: CASSLSAGGHEQYF.

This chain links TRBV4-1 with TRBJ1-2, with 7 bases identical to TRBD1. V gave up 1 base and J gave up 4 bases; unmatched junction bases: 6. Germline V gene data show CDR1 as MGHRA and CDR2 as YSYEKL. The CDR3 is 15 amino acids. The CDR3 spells CASSQGTGGTYGYTF. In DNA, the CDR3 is TGCGCCAGCAGCCAAGGGACAGGTGGAACCTATGGCTACACCTTC.

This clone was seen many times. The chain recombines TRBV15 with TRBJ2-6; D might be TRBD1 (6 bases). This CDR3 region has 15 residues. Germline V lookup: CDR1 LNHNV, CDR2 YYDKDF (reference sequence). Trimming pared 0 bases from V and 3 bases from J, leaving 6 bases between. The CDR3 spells CATSRDRGGANVLTF. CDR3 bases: TGTGCCACCAGCAGAGACAGGGGTGGGGCCAACGTCCTGACTTTC.

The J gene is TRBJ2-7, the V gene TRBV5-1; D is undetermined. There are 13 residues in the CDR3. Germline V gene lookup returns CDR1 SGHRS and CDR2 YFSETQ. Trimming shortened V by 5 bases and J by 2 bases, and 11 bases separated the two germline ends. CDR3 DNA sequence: TGCGCCAGCAGTTTGCCCTCCCCCTACGAGCAGTACTTC. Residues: CASSLPSPYEQYF.

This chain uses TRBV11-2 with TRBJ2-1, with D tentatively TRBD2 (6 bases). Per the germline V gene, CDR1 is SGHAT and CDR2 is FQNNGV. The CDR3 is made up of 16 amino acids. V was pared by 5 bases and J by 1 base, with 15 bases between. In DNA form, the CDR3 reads TGTGCCAGCAGCGAGCGGGCCGGGAGATCCTACAATGAGCAGTTCTTC. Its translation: CASSERAGRSYNEQFF.

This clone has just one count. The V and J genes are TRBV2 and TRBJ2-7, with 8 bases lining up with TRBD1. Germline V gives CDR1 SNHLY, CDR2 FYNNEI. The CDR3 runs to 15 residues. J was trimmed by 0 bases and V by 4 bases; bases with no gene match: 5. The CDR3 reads CASSAETGVSYEQYF. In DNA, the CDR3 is TGTGCCAGCAGTGCTGAGACAGGGGTCTCCTACGAGCAGTACTTC.

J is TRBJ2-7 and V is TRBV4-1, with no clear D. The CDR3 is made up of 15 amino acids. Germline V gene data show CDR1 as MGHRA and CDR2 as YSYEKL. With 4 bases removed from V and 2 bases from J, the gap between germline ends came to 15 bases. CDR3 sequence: CASSPYPTMTYEQYF. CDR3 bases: TGCGCCAGCAGCCCCTACCCGACAATGACCTACGAGCAGTACTTC.

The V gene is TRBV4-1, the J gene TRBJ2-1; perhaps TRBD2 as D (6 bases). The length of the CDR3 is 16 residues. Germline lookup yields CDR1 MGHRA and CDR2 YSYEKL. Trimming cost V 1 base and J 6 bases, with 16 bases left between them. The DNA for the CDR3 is TGCGCCAGCAGCCAAGTAGGTGCGGGACCGCCCAATGAGCAGTTCTTC. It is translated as CASSQVGAGPPNEQFF.

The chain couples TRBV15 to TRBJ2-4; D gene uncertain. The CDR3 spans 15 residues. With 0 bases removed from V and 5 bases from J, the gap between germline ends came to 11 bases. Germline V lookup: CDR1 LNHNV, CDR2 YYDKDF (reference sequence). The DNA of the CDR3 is TGTGCCACCAGCAGAGATCGTGGGCAGGAAAACATTCAGTACTTC. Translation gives CATSRDRGQENIQYF.

CDR3 nucleotides: TGTGCCAGTAAATCAGGAGACTATGGCCGCACCTTC. It translates to CASKSGDYGRTF. The J gene is TRBJ1-2, the V gene TRBV19; D gene ambiguous. The CDR3 is made up of 12 amino acids. The ends were cut back, 7 bases at V and 13 bases at J, with 19 bases in the middle. Germline lookup yields CDR1 LNHDA and CDR2 SQIVND (reference sequence).

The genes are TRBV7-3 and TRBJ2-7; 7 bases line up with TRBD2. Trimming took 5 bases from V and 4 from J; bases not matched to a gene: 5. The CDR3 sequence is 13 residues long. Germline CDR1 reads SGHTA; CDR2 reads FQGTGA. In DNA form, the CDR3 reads TGTGCCAGCAGCCCGGGGGGAGGGTACGAGCAGTACTTC. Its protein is CASSPGGGYEQYF.

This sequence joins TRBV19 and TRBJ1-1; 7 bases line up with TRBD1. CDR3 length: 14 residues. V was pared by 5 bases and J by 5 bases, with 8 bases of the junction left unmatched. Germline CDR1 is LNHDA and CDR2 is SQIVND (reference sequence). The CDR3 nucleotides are TGTGCCAGTAGTGTCGAGGGGGCATGGACTGAAGCTTTCTTT. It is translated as CASSVEGAWTEAFF.

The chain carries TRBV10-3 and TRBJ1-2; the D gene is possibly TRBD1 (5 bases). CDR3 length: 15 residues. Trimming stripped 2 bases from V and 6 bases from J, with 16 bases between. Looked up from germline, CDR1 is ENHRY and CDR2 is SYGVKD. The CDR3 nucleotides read TGTGCCATCAGTGAGCCAGTCCAGGGTGGTAATGGCTACACCTTC. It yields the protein CAISEPVQGGNGYTF.

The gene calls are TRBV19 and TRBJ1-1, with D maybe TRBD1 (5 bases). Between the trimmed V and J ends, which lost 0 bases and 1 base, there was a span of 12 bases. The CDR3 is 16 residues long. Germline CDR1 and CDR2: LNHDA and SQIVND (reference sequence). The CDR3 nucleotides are TGTGCCAGTAGTATAGATCACAGGACACGGAACACTGAAGCTTTCTTT. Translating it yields CASSIDHRTRNTEAFF.

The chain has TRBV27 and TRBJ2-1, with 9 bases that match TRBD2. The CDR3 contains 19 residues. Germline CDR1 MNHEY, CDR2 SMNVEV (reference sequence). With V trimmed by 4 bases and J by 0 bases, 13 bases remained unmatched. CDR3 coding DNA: TGTGCCAGCAGTTCCTGGGTACTAGCGGGTAAGAGCTCCTACAATGAGCAGTTCTTC. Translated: CASSSWVLAGKSSYNEQFF.

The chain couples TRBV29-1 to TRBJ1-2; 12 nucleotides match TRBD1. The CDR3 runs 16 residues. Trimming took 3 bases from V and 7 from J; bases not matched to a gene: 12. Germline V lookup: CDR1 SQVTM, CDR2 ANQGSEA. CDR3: CSVDGDRGLAYGGYTF. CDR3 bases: TGCAGCGTTGATGGGGACAGGGGGCTGGCTTATGGTGGCTACACCTTC.

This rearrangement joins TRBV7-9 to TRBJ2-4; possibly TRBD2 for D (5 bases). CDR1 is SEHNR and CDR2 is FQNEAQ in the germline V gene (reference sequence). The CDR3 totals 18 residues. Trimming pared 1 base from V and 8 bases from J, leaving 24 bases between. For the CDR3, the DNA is TGTGCCAGCAGCTTAGGTTCCTTGGGCAGGTTCAGGCGGGACATTCAGTACTTC. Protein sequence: CASSLGSLGRFRRDIQYF.

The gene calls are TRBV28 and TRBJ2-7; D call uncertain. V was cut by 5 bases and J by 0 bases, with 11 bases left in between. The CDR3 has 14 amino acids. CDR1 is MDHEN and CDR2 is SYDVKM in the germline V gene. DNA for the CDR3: TGTGCCAGCAGTCCCGCCAGAAACTCCTACGAGCAGTACTTC. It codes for CASSPARNSYEQYF.

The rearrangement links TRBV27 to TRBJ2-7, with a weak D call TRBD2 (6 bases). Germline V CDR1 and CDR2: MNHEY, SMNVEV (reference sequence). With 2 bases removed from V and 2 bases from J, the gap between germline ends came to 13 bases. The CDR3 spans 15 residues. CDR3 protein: CASSLREPPPYEQYF. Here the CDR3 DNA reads TGTGCCAGCAGTTTACGGGAGCCTCCCCCCTACGAGCAGTACTTC.

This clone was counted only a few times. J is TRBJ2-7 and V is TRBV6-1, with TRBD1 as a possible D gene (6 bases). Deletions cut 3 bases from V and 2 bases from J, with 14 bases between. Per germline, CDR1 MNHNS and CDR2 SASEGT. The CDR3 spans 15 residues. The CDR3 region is CASSEGTGTTYEQYF. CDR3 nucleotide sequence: TGTGCCAGCAGTGAGGGAACAGGGACCACCTACGAGCAGTACTTC.